The 18 T cell receptor beta chains given below trace back to one sample, sequenced in a study of cytomegalovirus exposure and HLA in healthy donors. Researchers ran the PCR with 60 Vbeta and 13 Jbeta primers. Method: immunoSEQ multiplex PCR; TCRdb's copy keeps in-frame clones and lacks some. Found here are about 160,000 clones, around three quarters of them singletons; the top ten hold 1.5% to 2%. Sample: PBMCs. Receptors originate from a woman aged 25 to 39 in good health and CMV-seronegative.

This clone turned up a few times. The rearrangement uses TRBV4-2 and TRBJ2-5, with TRBD1 matching over 8 bases. The J call could be wrong; TRBJ2-7 is a better fit for the DNA end. The CDR3 covers 15 residues. The germline gives CDR1 LGHNA, CDR2 YNFKEQ. DNA for the CDR3: TGTGCCAGCAGCCAAGATCAGGGGGCCCACTACGAGCAGTACTTC. Its protein is CASSQDQGAHYEQYF.

This clone has more than one count but fewer than ten. As DNA, the CDR3 is TGTGCCAGCAGGCTACCAAGCTCCTACGAGCAGTACTTC. This gives the protein CASRLPSSYEQYF. V and J are TRBV6-6 and TRBJ2-7; D is unclear. This CDR3 is built from 13 residues. Trimming removed 6 bases at V and 0 bases at J, with 9 bases between. The V gene's germline CDR1 is MNHNY and CDR2 SVGAGI (reference sequence).

V gene TRBV7-2 combines with J gene TRBJ1-5, with D hard to call. Trimming cost V 0 bases and J 2 bases, with 5 bases left between them. This CDR3 contains 14 residues. CDR1 and CDR2 (germline): SGHTA, FQGNSA. The CDR3 DNA is TGTGCCAGCAGCTTAGCCGGGGGCAATCAGCCCCAGCATTTT. Translated, it gives CASSLAGGNQPQHF. Full variable domain (outside the CDR3, taken from reference TRBV7-2 and TRBJ1-5): GAGVSQSPSNKVTEKGKDVELRCDPISGHTALYWYRQSLGQGLEFLIYFQGNSAPDKSGLPSDRFSAERTGGSVSTLTIQRTQQEDSAVYLCASSLAGGNQPQHFGDGTRLSIL.

In this sample, this clone turned up a few times. The rearrangement links TRBV7-9 to TRBJ1-4, with a weak D call TRBD1 (5 bases). This CDR3 has 17 residues. Trimming removed 4 bases from V and 6 bases from J, with 21 bases in between. From germline, CDR1 is SEHNR and CDR2 FQNEAQ (reference sequence). CDR3 coding DNA: TGTGCCAGCAGCTCCCCAGGGCCCTCCCTAGCGGATGAAAAACTGTTTTTT. This codes for CASSSPGPSLADEKLFF. Full variable domain (outside the CDR3, taken from reference TRBV7-9 and TRBJ1-4): DTGVSQNPRHKITKRGQNVTFRCDPISEHNRLYWYRQTLGQGPEFLTYFQNEAQLEKSRLLSDRFSAERPKGSFSTLEIQRTEQGDSAMYLCASSSPGPSLADEKLFFGSGTQLSVL.

The V call is TRBV5-8, the J call TRBJ1-3, with 7 bases lining up with TRBD1. J lost 0 bases, V lost 5 bases, and 5 bases had no gene match. This CDR3 contains 15 residues. Per germline, CDR1 SGHTS and CDR2 YDEGEE. The chain's CDR3 is CASSRGQLSGNTIYF. The CDR3 nucleotides are TGTGCCAGCAGTCGGGGACAGCTCTCTGGAAACACCATATATTTT.

This chain's CDR3 is CASSDISGGVGETQYF. The CDR3 region has the DNA TGTGCCAGCAGTGACATTAGCGGGGGGGTTGGGGAGACCCAGTACTTC. The gene calls are TRBV25-1 and TRBJ2-5, with TRBD2 identical over 11 bases. The V and J ends lost 3 bases and 5 bases, in that order; junction bases with no gene match: 8. Germline V gene data show CDR1 as MGHDK and CDR2 as SYGVNS. The CDR3 contains 16 residues.

CDR3 loop: CASRSLAGVGNEQFF. CDR3 nucleotides: TGTGCCAGTAGATCACTAGCGGGAGTAGGCAATGAGCAGTTCTTC. The rearrangement links TRBV19 to TRBJ2-1; 11 bases are a match to TRBD2. CDR3 length equals 15 residues. The ends lost 6 bases at V and 6 bases at J; junction bases unmatched: 7. The V gene's germline CDR1 is LNHDA and CDR2 SQIVND (reference sequence).

The J gene is TRBJ1-5, the V gene TRBV2; D call uncertain. V dropped 2 bases and J dropped 4 bases, with 9 bases sitting between them. The CDR3 extends over 14 amino acids. Germline V CDR1 and CDR2: SNHLY, FYNNEI. In nucleotides, the CDR3 is TGTGCCAGCAGTGAACGGGAACAGAATCAGCCCCAGCATTTT. It specifies CASSEREQNQPQHF.

This chain connects TRBV28 to TRBJ2-5; the D is unclear. The last part of the DNA fits TRBJ2-7 better; the J call may be wrong. Germline CDR1 is MDHEN and CDR2 is SYDVKM. The CDR3 sequence is 10 residues long. The CDR3 DNA reads TGTGCCAGCAGTCGCTACGAGCAGTACTTC. Translating gives CASSRYEQYF.

In DNA, the CDR3 is TGTGCTTATACCCAGGGGGCAGATACGCAGTATTTT. Translation: CAYTQGADTQYF. The chain carries TRBV30 and TRBJ2-3; 7 nucleotides agree with TRBD1. The CDR3 length is 12 residues. Germline CDR1 and CDR2: GTSNPN and SVGIG (reference sequence).

This sequence joins TRBV5-8 and TRBJ2-1; 8 bases agree with TRBD2. This CDR3 is built from 14 residues. Looked up from germline, CDR1 is SGHTS and CDR2 is YDEGEE. Losses at the gene ends were 5 bases for V and 4 bases for J; bases not matched to a gene: 5. The CDR3 loop is CASRRTSLYNEQFF. The CDR3 DNA reads as TGTGCCAGCAGGAGGACTAGCCTATACAATGAGCAGTTCTTC.

The gene calls are TRBV19 and TRBJ2-7; the D gene is possibly TRBD2 (6 bases). CDR1 is LNHDA, CDR2 SQIVND, per germline (reference sequence). The length of the CDR3 is 14 residues. V dropped 5 bases and J dropped 0 bases, with 11 bases sitting between them. The CDR3 coding sequence is TGTGCCAGTAGTCCTCGGGACTCCTCCTACGAGCAGTACTTC. It codes for CASSPRDSSYEQYF.

The chain carries TRBV19 and TRBJ2-3, with D possibly TRBD2 on 6 matching bases. This CDR3 spans 13 amino acids. Trimming took off 6 bases at V and 3 bases at J, with 10 bases between the two ends. Germline V gives CDR1 LNHDA, CDR2 SQIVND (reference sequence). The CDR3 protein is CASSRERTDTQYF. CDR3 nucleotide sequence: TGTGCCAGTAGCCGGGAGAGGACAGATACGCAGTATTTT. Together with reference TRBV19 and TRBJ2-3, the CDR3 gives the full variable domain: DGGITQSPKYLFRKEGQNVTLSCEQNLNHDAMYWYRQDPGQGLRLIYYSQIVNDFQKGDIAEGYSVSREKKESFPLTVTSAQKNPTAFYLCASSRERTDTQYFGPGTRLTVL.

A single count supports this clone. The V gene is TRBV29-1, the J gene TRBJ2-1; D is unclear. The CDR3 covers 11 residues. Looked up from germline, CDR1 is SQVTM and CDR2 is ANQGSEA. V was shortened by 5 bases and J by 11 bases, with 13 bases between the two germline ends. This CDR3 reads CSVLYAAKQFF. As DNA, the CDR3 is TGCAGCGTTCTGTACGCGGCCAAGCAGTTCTTC.

V is TRBV9 and J is TRBJ2-1, with TRBD1 identical over 7 bases. Germline CDR1 SGDLS, CDR2 YYNGEE. The ends lost 4 bases at V and 1 base at J; junction bases unmatched: 11. CDR3 length equals 17 residues. CDR3 sequence: CASSPSTGVQSYNEQFF. CDR3 in DNA: TGTGCCAGCAGCCCGAGCACAGGGGTCCAATCCTACAATGAGCAGTTCTTC.

Comments on this clone: One end of the junction is discordant with germline, which a read error may explain. The identical CDR3 is also encoded by other nucleotide sequences in the sample. The CDR3 DNA sequence: TGTGCCAGCAGTAGACTAACCTCAGCCCCGAGTGGCTACACCTTT. Amino acid sequence: CASSRLTSAPSGYTF. J is TRBJ1-2 and V is TRBV9, with no clear D. The CDR3 has 15 amino acids. Germline loops: CDR1 SGDLS, CDR2 YYNGEE.

A few counts support this clone. The chain has TRBV29-1 and TRBJ2-1; 7 bases fit TRBD1. This CDR3 spans 12 amino acids. Trimming removed 7 bases from V and 3 bases from J; junction bases left unmatched: 3. Germline V lookup: CDR1 SQVTM, CDR2 ANQGSEA. The CDR3: CSARDSYNEQFF. The CDR3 bases are TGCAGCGCTCGGGACAGCTACAATGAGCAGTTCTTC.

As regards this clone: The junction and the germline gene differ at one end; a read error may be behind it. V gene TRBV5-1 combines with J gene TRBJ1-1; unclear D gene. Germline CDR1 reads SGHRS; CDR2 reads YFSETQ. The CDR3 covers 16 residues. The CDR3: CASSGIANRPNPEAFF. The CDR3 DNA sequence: TGCGCCAGCAGCGGAATAGCTAACCGACCGAACCCTGAAGCTTTCTTT.